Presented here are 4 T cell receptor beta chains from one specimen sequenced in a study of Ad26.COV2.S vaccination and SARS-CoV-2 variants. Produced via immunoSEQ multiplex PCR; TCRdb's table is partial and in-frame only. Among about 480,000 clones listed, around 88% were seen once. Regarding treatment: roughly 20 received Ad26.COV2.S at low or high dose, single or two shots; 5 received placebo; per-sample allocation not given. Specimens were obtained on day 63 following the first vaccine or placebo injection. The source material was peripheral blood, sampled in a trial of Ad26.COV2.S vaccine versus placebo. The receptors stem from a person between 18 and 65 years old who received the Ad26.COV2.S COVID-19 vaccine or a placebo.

This CDR3 reads CASSTAGYEQYF. CDR3 DNA: TGTGCCAGCAGTACCGCAGGCTACGAGCAGTACTTC. This chain links TRBV6-2 or TRBV6-3 with TRBJ2-7, with D uncertain. Trimming cost V 5 bases and J 3 bases, with 8 bases left between them. CDR3 size: 12 residues. From germline, CDR1 is MNHEY and CDR2 SVGEGT.

The CDR3 coding sequence is TGTGCCAGCAGCAAGGCGGACAGGGGTCAAGAGACCCAGTACTTC. It encodes CASSKADRGQETQYF. The chain uses TRBV5-8 and TRBJ2-5; 9 bases fit TRBD1. Germline V gives CDR1 SGHTS, CDR2 YDEGEE. V lost 4 bases, J lost 2 bases, and 6 bases stayed unmatched. This CDR3 is built from 15 residues.

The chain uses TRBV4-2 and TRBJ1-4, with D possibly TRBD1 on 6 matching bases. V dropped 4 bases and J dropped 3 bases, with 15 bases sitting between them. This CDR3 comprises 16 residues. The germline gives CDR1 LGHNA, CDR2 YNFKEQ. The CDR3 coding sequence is TGTGCCAGCAGCCCAGCTCGAGGGGGGCCTAATGAAAAACTGTTTTTT. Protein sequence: CASSPARGGPNEKLFF.

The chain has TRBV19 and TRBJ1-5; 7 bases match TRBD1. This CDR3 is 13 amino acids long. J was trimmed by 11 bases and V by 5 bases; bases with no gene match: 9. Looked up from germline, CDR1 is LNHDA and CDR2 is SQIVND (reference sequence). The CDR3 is CASSGGQGGSQHF. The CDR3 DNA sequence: TGTGCCAGTAGTGGGGGTCAGGGGGGGTCCCAGCATTTT. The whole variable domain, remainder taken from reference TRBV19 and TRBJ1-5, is DGGITQSPKYLFRKEGQNVTLSCEQNLNHDAMYWYRQDPGQGLRLIYYSQIVNDFQKGDIAEGYSVSREKKESFPLTVTSAQKNPTAFYLCASSGGQGGSQHFGDGTRLSIL.